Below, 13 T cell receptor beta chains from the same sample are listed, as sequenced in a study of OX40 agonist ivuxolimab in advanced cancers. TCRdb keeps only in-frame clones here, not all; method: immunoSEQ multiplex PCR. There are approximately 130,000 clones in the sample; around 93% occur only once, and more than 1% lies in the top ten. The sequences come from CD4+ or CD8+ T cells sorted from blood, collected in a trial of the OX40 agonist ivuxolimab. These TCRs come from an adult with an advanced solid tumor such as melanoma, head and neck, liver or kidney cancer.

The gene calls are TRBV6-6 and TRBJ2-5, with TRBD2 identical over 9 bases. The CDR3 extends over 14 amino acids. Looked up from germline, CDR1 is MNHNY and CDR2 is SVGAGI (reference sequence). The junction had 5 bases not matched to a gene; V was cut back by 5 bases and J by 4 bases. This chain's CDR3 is CASSRASGTETQYF. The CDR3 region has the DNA TGTGCCAGCAGTCGCGCTAGCGGGACAGAGACCCAGTACTTC.

The CDR3 loop is CASRRGGGTEAFF. The CDR3 nucleotides are TGTGCCAGCAGGAGGGGTGGGGGCACTGAAGCTTTCTTT. The chain is built from TRBV7-9 and TRBJ1-1; TRBD1 might be the D (5 bases). The CDR3 loop spans 13 amino acids. Germline assignment: CDR1 SEHNR and CDR2 FQNEAQ (reference sequence). Between the trimmed V and J ends, which lost 6 bases and 4 bases, there was a span of 12 bases.

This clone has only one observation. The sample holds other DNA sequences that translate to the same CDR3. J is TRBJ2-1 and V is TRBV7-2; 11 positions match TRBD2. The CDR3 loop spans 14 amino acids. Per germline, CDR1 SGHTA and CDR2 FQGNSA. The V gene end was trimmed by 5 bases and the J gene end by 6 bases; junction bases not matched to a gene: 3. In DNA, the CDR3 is TGTGCCAGCAGCCTCGGGACTAGCGGCAATGAGCAGTTCTTC. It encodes CASSLGTSGNEQFF.

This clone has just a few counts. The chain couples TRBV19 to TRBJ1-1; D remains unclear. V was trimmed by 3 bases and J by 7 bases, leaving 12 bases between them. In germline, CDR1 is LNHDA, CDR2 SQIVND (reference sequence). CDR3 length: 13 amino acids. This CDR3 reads CASSMAPRGEAFF. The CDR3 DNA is TGTGCCAGTAGTATGGCCCCTCGGGGTGAAGCTTTCTTT.

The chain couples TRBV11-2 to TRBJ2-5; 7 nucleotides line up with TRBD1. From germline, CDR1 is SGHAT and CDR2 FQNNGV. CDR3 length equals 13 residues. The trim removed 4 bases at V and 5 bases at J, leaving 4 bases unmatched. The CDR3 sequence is CASSSGTVETQYF. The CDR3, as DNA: TGTGCCAGCAGCTCCGGGACAGTTGAGACCCAGTACTTC.

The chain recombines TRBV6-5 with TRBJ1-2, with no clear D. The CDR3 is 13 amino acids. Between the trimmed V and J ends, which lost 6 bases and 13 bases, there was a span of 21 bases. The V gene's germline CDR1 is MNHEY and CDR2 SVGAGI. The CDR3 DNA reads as TGTGCCAGCAGAACCGGAACAAACTATGGCCCCACCTTC. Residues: CASRTGTNYGPTF.

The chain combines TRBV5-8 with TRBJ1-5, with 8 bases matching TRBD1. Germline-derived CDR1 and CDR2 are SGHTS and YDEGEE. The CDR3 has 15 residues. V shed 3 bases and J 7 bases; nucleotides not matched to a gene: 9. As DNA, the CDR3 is TGTGCCAGCAGCTCCAGGGGGCGTCTTAGGCAGCCCCAGCATTTT. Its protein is CASSSRGRLRQPQHF.

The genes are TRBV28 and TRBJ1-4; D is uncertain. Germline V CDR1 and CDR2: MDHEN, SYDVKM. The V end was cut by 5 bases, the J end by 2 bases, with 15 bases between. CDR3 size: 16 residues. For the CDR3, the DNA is TGTGCCAGCAGTCTTCAGGATCCTTGGACTAATGAAAAACTGTTTTTT. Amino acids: CASSLQDPWTNEKLFF.

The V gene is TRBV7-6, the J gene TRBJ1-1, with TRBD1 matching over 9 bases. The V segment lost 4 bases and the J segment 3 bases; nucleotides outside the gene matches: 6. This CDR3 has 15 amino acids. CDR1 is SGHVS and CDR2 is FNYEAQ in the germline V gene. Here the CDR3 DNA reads TGTGCCAGCAGCTCCCTGACAGGGGGTCACACTGAAGCTTTCTTT. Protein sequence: CASSSLTGGHTEAFF.

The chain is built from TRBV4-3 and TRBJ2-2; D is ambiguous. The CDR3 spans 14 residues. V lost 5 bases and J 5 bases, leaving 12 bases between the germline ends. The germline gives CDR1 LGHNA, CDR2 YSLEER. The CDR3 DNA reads TGCGCCAGCAGCATTGCGCCCCGGACCGGGGAGCTGTTTTTT. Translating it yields CASSIAPRTGELFF.

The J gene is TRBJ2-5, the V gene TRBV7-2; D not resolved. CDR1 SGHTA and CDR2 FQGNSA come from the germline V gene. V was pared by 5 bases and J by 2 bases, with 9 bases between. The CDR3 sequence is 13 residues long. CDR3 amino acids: CASSLQLQETQYF. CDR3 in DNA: TGTGCCAGCAGCCTTCAGCTTCAAGAGACCCAGTACTTC.

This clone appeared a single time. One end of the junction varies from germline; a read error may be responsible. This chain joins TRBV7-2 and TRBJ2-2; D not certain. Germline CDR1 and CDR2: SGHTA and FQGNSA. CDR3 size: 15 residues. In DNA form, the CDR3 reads TGTGCCGGCAGCTTAGGGTGGATCCGTGCCGGGGAGCTGTTTTTT. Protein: CAGSLGWIRAGELFF.

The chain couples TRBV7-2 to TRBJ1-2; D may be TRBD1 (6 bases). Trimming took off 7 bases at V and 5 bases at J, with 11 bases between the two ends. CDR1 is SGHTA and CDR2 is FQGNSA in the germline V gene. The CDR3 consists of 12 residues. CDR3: CASTFGQYGYTF. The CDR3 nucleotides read TGTGCCAGCACCTTCGGACAGTATGGCTACACCTTC.